Here is one TCR beta chain with its context. This sample is part of a study of T cell changes during pregnancy in multiple sclerosis. The germline gives CDR1 MNHEY, CDR2 SMNVEV (reference sequence). This CDR3 is 14 amino acids long. V was pared by 4 bases and J by 4 bases, with 3 bases of the junction left unmatched. Sequencing was performed with immunoSEQ multiplex PCR; in TCRdb, only in-frame clones are kept and a portion is missing. In the table there are 50,000 to 70,000 clones, 91% of which are singletons. The TCR originated in a female donor in good health, enrolled as a control in a pregnancy study. The chain carries TRBV27 and TRBJ2-7, with 11 positions matching TRBD1. The sample consisted of peripheral blood, taken in the third trimester of pregnancy. CDR3 DNA: TGTGCCAGCAGTTGGGGACAGGGGGGATACGAGCAGTACTTC. The encoded protein is CASSWGQGGYEQYF.